Listed below are T cell receptor beta chains from one sample, sequenced in a study of blood T cell repertoires in COVID-19. Only in-frame clones appear in the TCRdb table, and some are missing; sequencing was by immunoSEQ multiplex PCR. The sample has 250,000 or so clones, around 90% seen once. Sequenced sample: peripheral blood. Source of these receptors: a woman in her 30s with acute or convalescent COVID-19. CDR3s include the opening cysteine and the closing phenylalanine or tryptophan. A D gene is named only where the DNA matches it firmly. Rows may omit the clone size; those that give it use once, few, many or a size class.

cdr3_nt: TGTGCCAGCAGCCGAAGAGCCGGGACAGGGCTCGGAAACACCATATATTTT
cdr3_aa: CASSRRAGTGLGNTIYF
d_call: TRBD1
clone_size: once
j_call: TRBJ1-3
v_call: TRBV3-1/TRBV3-2

cdr3_nt: TGCGCCAGCGGGCCCGAGCGGGAGGGACACTACGAGCAGTACTTC
cdr3_aa: CASGPEREGHYEQYF
d_call: TRBD2
clone_size: .
j_call: TRBJ2-7
v_call: TRBV23-1

cdr3_nt: TGCGCCAGCAGCCAACTGACAGGTTCTAACTATGGCTACACCTTC
cdr3_aa: CASSQLTGSNYGYTF
d_call: .
clone_size: .
j_call: TRBJ1-2
v_call: TRBV4-1

cdr3_nt: TGCGCCAGCAGCCCCACTGTGAGGAACGCCACTAGTTCACCCCTCCACTTT
cdr3_aa: CASSPTVRNATSSPLHF
d_call: .
clone_size: .
j_call: TRBJ1-6
v_call: TRBV4-1

cdr3_nt: TGCGCCAGCAGCATAGGTGGGGGGAGTAGCTATGGCTACACCTTC
cdr3_aa: CASSIGGGSSYGYTF
d_call: .
clone_size: .
j_call: TRBJ1-2
v_call: TRBV5-1

cdr3_nt: TGTGCCAGCAGTCCCCCAGCGGGGAACAATGAGCAGTTCTTC
cdr3_aa: CASSPPAGNNEQFF
d_call: TRBD2
clone_size: .
j_call: TRBJ2-1
v_call: TRBV27

cdr3_nt: TGTGCCAGCAGCTGGGGGCCGCAGGGGGCAGATACGCAGTATTTT
cdr3_aa: CASSWGPQGADTQYF
d_call: TRBD1
clone_size: .
j_call: TRBJ2-3
v_call: TRBV11-3

cdr3_nt: TGCGCCAGCCACAGTCATACCGCCGCGGCAGGGGCTTCCTACGAGCAGTACTTC
cdr3_aa: CASHSHTAAAGASYEQYF
d_call: .
clone_size: .
j_call: TRBJ2-7
v_call: TRBV5-1

cdr3_nt: TGTGCTAGTGGTTTGGGCCTGACAGGGGGCACCGGGGAGCTGTTTTTT
cdr3_aa: CASGLGLTGGTGELFF
d_call: TRBD1
clone_size: .
j_call: TRBJ2-2
v_call: TRBV12-5

cdr3_nt: TGTGCCTTCCTTCCGGGACTAGCGGGCCAAGAGACCCAGTACTTC
cdr3_aa: CAFLPGLAGQETQYF
d_call: TRBD2
clone_size: .
j_call: TRBJ2-5
v_call: TRBV2

cdr3_nt: TGTGCCAGTAGACCAGGGGGCGGGTTGAATGAGCAGTTCTTC
cdr3_aa: CASRPGGGLNEQFF
d_call: TRBD1
clone_size: .
j_call: TRBJ2-1
v_call: TRBV19

cdr3_nt: TGTGCCAGTAGTAGCGACAGGATTTACAATGAGCAGTTCTTC
cdr3_aa: CASSSDRIYNEQFF
d_call: .
clone_size: .
j_call: TRBJ2-1
v_call: TRBV19

cdr3_nt: TGTGCCAGCAGCTTGGCGACTAGCGGGTCCTACAATGAGCAGTTCTTC
cdr3_aa: CASSLATSGSYNEQFF
d_call: TRBD2
clone_size: few
j_call: TRBJ2-1
v_call: TRBV5-8

cdr3_nt: TGTGCCAGCAGTACCCCAGGGTGGGGCAATCAGCCCCAGCATTTT
cdr3_aa: CASSTPGWGNQPQHF
d_call: .
clone_size: .
j_call: TRBJ1-5
v_call: TRBV6-6

cdr3_nt: TGTGCCAGCAGCCCCAACAGGGGGAAAGATGAAAAACTGTTTTTT
cdr3_aa: CASSPNRGKDEKLFF
d_call: TRBD1
clone_size: .
j_call: TRBJ1-4
v_call: TRBV4-2

cdr3_nt: TGTGCCAGCAGCGTCCGGGACAGGACATCCTACGAGCAGTACTTC
cdr3_aa: CASSVRDRTSYEQYF
d_call: TRBD1
clone_size: .
j_call: TRBJ2-7
v_call: TRBV7-2

cdr3_nt: TGTGCCAGCAGCAAGGGACAATTTCATTCACCCCTCCACTTT
cdr3_aa: CASSKGQFHSPLHF
d_call: .
clone_size: .
j_call: TRBJ1-6
v_call: TRBV21-1

cdr3_nt: TGTGCCAGCAGTTCGGGACAGCTATATGGCTACACCTTC
cdr3_aa: CASSSGQLYGYTF
d_call: TRBD1
clone_size: .
j_call: TRBJ1-2
v_call: TRBV27

cdr3_nt: TGTGCCAGTAGTACCCTTTATGGCTACACCTTC
cdr3_aa: CASSTLYGYTF
d_call: .
clone_size: .
j_call: TRBJ1-2
v_call: TRBV19

cdr3_nt: TGTGCCAGTAGTAAAAATCTCGACAGGGTGGGCTCCTATAATTCACCCCTCCACTTT
cdr3_aa: CASSKNLDRVGSYNSPLHF
d_call: TRBD1
clone_size: once
j_call: TRBJ1-6
v_call: TRBV19

cdr3_nt: TGTGCCAGCAGCGCGGCCGGGACAGGAAACTCACCCCTCCACTTT
cdr3_aa: CASSAAGTGNSPLHF
d_call: TRBD1
clone_size: .
j_call: TRBJ1-6
v_call: TRBV9

cdr3_nt: TGTGCCAGCACCCTCCGGGACATTACCTACGAGCAGTACTTC
cdr3_aa: CASTLRDITYEQYF
d_call: .
clone_size: .
j_call: TRBJ2-7
v_call: TRBV5-4

cdr3_nt: TGTGCCAGCTCCCCGACAGGGAATCAGCCCCAGCATTTT
cdr3_aa: CASSPTGNQPQHF
d_call: TRBD1
clone_size: .
j_call: TRBJ1-5
v_call: TRBV3-1/TRBV3-2

cdr3_nt: TGTGCCAGCAGAAGGACAGGGGGTGATGAAAAACTGTTTTTT
cdr3_aa: CASRRTGGDEKLFF
d_call: TRBD1
clone_size: .
j_call: TRBJ1-4
v_call: TRBV6-5

cdr3_nt: TGTGCCAGCAGTGACTCGCCAGGGTTTTCACCCCTCCACTTT
cdr3_aa: CASSDSPGFSPLHF
d_call: .
clone_size: .
j_call: TRBJ1-6
v_call: TRBV6-4

cdr3_nt: TGTGCCTGGAGAGCGGGAACCGGACTAGGGAGTCGCCTTAGCTCCTACGAGCAGTACTTC
cdr3_aa: CAWRAGTGLGSRLSSYEQYF
d_call: TRBD2
clone_size: .
j_call: TRBJ2-7
v_call: TRBV30

cdr3_nt: TGTGCTAGTGGTCCCAAGAACACCGGGGAGCTGTTTTTT
cdr3_aa: CASGPKNTGELFF
d_call: .
clone_size: .
j_call: TRBJ2-2
v_call: TRBV12-5

cdr3_nt: TGTGCCACCCAACGGGGGGTGGACACCATATATTTT
cdr3_aa: CATQRGVDTIYF
d_call: .
clone_size: .
j_call: TRBJ1-3
v_call: TRBV10-3

cdr3_nt: TGTGCCAGCAGTTACTCGAGGTTTCGGAAGCCCACCCTTGAAGCTTTCTTT
cdr3_aa: CASSYSRFRKPTLEAFF
d_call: .
clone_size: .
j_call: TRBJ1-1
v_call: TRBV6-2/TRBV6-3

cdr3_nt: TGTGCCAGCAGTGACGGCAGGGAAAACACGCAGTATTTT
cdr3_aa: CASSDGRENTQYF
d_call: .
clone_size: .
j_call: TRBJ2-3
v_call: TRBV6-1

cdr3_nt: TGTGCCAGCAGCAAAGTTGGGCAGGTCGCAGATACGCAGTATTTT
cdr3_aa: CASSKVGQVADTQYF
d_call: .
clone_size: .
j_call: TRBJ2-3
v_call: TRBV21-1

cdr3_nt: TGCGCCAGCAGTGAGTCCTCGGGACAGCCCACCATTTACAATGATTCTGAGCAGTTCTTC
cdr3_aa: CASSESSGQPTIYNDSEQFF
d_call: TRBD1
clone_size: .
j_call: TRBJ2-1
v_call: TRBV10-1

cdr3_nt: TGTGCCAGCAGTGAGCCCTGGGGAGGGACCCAGTACTTC
cdr3_aa: CASSEPWGGTQYF
d_call: .
clone_size: .
j_call: TRBJ2-5
v_call: TRBV25-1

cdr3_nt: TGTGCCAGCAGCTTCCTGTACCCGACCCCAGGCGAAAAACTGTTTTTT
cdr3_aa: CASSFLYPTPGEKLFF
d_call: .
clone_size: .
j_call: TRBJ1-4
v_call: TRBV5-6

cdr3_nt: TGCAGCGTGGTCTTCCTTTCCGGGGATCAGCCCCAGCATTTT
cdr3_aa: CSVVFLSGDQPQHF
d_call: .
clone_size: once
j_call: TRBJ1-5
v_call: TRBV29-1

cdr3_nt: TGTGCCAGCGGTAGGTGGGCGGGAGTACGAGTTGAGCAGTTCTTC
cdr3_aa: CASGRWAGVRVEQFF
d_call: TRBD2
clone_size: .
j_call: TRBJ2-1
v_call: TRBV7-9

cdr3_nt: TGTGCCAGCAGTATGGGACTAGCCCAAGAGACCCAGTACTTC
cdr3_aa: CASSMGLAQETQYF
d_call: TRBD2
clone_size: .
j_call: TRBJ2-5
v_call: TRBV27

cdr3_nt: TGTGCCACCAGCAGGAACAGGCTGTTGGAAAACATTCAGTACTTC
cdr3_aa: CATSRNRLLENIQYF
d_call: .
clone_size: few
j_call: TRBJ2-4
v_call: TRBV15

cdr3_nt: TGTGCCAGCAGTGAAAAGGGGATCCTGAACACTGAAGCTTTCTTT
cdr3_aa: CASSEKGILNTEAFF
d_call: .
clone_size: few
j_call: TRBJ1-1
v_call: TRBV6-1

cdr3_nt: TGCGCCAGCAGTCTAATGGGGGGTAATGTGGATACGCAGTATTTT
cdr3_aa: CASSLMGGNVDTQYF
d_call: .
clone_size: .
j_call: TRBJ2-3
v_call: TRBV10-1

cdr3_nt: TGTGCCAGTAGGGGGGGGGCATTCGAAGCTTTCTTT
cdr3_aa: CASRGGAFEAFF
d_call: .
clone_size: once
j_call: TRBJ1-1
v_call: TRBV19

cdr3_nt: TGTGCCACCAGAGACAGGGGTACCGGGGAGCTGTTTTTT
cdr3_aa: CATRDRGTGELFF
d_call: TRBD1
clone_size: once
j_call: TRBJ2-2
v_call: TRBV19

cdr3_nt: TGTGCCAGCAGTTTATTAGCTAGCGCCGAAGAGACCCAGTACTTC
cdr3_aa: CASSLLASAEETQYF
d_call: .
clone_size: .
j_call: TRBJ2-5
v_call: TRBV27

cdr3_nt: TGCGCCAGCAGCACACTACAGGGTACCTATGGCTACACCTTC
cdr3_aa: CASSTLQGTYGYTF
d_call: .
clone_size: .
j_call: TRBJ1-2
v_call: TRBV5-1

cdr3_nt: TGCGCCAGCAGCCCGCCCGATACAGGGAGAAGCACAGATACGCAGTATTTT
cdr3_aa: CASSPPDTGRSTDTQYF
d_call: .
clone_size: .
j_call: TRBJ2-3
v_call: TRBV5-1

cdr3_nt: TGTGCCAGCAGTACCGAGGGGGGACTAGCGCGTGAGCAGTTCTTC
cdr3_aa: CASSTEGGLAREQFF
d_call: TRBD2
clone_size: .
j_call: TRBJ2-1
v_call: TRBV27

cdr3_nt: TGCGCCAGCCGACGGGACACAACCTACGAGCAGTACTTC
cdr3_aa: CASRRDTTYEQYF
d_call: .
clone_size: .
j_call: TRBJ2-7
v_call: TRBV5-1

cdr3_nt: TGTGCCAGCTTGGGAGAGCCCGTTGATGGACAGGGGTCAGTCGGGGAGCTGTTTTTT
cdr3_aa: CASLGEPVDGQGSVGELFF
d_call: TRBD1
clone_size: .
j_call: TRBJ2-2
v_call: TRBV28